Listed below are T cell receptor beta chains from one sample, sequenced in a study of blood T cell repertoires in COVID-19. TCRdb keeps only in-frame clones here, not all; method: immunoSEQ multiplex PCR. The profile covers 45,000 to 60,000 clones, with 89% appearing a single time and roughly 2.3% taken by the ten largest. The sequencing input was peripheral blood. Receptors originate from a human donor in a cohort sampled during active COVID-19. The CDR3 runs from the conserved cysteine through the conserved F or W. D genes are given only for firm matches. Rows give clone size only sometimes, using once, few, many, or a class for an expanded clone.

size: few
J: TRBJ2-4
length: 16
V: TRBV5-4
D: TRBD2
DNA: TGTGCCAGCAGCTTGGGCCGGGAGGGCCTTGGAAACATTCAGTACTTC
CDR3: CASSLGREGLGNIQYF

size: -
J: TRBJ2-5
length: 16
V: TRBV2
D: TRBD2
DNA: TGTGCCAGCAGTGAAGGACTAGCGGGGGACCAAGAGACCCAGTACTTC
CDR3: CASSEGLAGDQETQYF

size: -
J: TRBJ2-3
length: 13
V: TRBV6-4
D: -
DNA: TGTGCCAGCAGTGAAGTGGGGGGGCAGACGCAGTATTTT
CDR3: CASSEVGGQTQYF

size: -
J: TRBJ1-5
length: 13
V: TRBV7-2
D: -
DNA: TGTGCCAGCGCCCGACAGGAGAGCCAGCCCCAGCATTTT
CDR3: CASARQESQPQHF

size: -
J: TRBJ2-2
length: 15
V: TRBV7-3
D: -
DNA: TGTGCCAGCAGCTCCATGGGGGGGAACACCGGGGAGCTGTTTTTT
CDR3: CASSSMGGNTGELFF

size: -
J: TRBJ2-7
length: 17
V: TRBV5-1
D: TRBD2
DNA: TGCGCCAGCAGCATTGGTTCTACTAGCGGGTCTACCTACGAGCAGTACTTC
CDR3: CASSIGSTSGSTYEQYF

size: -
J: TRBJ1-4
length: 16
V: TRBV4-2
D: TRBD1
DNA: TGTGCCAGCAGTAAGATCGTGGGGACAGGGGAAGGAAAACTGTTTTTT
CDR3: CASSKIVGTGEGKLFF

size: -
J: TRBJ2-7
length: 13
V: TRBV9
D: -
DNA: TGTGCCAGCGGTCGTCGGGGTTCTTACGAGCAGTACTTC
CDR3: CASGRRGSYEQYF

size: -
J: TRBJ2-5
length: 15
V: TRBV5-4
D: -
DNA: TGTGCCAGCAGCTTAAGACCACTAAGGCAAGAGACCCAGTACTTC
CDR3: CASSLRPLRQETQYF

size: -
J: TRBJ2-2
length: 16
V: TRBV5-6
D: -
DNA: TGTGCCAGCAGCTTCAGGCAGGGGACGAACACCGGGGAGCTGTTTTTT
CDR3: CASSFRQGTNTGELFF

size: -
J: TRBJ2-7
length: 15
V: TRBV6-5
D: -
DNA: TGTGCCAGCAGTTACAACGGGGGGCCGTACTACGAGCAGTACTTC
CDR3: CASSYNGGPYYEQYF

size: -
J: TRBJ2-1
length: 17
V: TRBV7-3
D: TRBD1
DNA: TGTGCCAGCAGTCCATCCGGGACAGGGGGCGCGGGCAATGAGCAGTTCTTC
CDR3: CASSPSGTGGAGNEQFF

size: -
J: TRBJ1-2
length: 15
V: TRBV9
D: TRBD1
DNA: TGTGCCAGCAGCGGAGGACAGGGGATAAACTATGGCTACACCTTC
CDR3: CASSGGQGINYGYTF

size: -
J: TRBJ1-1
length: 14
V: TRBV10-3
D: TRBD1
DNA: TGTGCCACCAGTGGGACAGGGGGGAACACTGAAGCTTTCTTT
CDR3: CATSGTGGNTEAFF

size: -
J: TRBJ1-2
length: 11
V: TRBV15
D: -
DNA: TGTGCCACCGGGGGGTCCCTTGGCTACACCTTC
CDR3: CATGGSLGYTF

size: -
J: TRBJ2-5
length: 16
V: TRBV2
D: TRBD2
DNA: TGTGCCAGCAGCGCCGGGACTAGCGGGGGGGAAGAGACCCAGTACTTC
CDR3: CASSAGTSGGEETQYF

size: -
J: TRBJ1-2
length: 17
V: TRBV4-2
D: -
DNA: TGTGCCAGCAGGAAAGGGGGAAGGGAACCCGCACTCTATGGCTACACCTTC
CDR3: CASRKGGREPALYGYTF

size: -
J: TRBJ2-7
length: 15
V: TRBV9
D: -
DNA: TGTGCCAGCAGCCCCGGGGGGCAGAGAATTCACGAGCAGTACTTC
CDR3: CASSPGGQRIHEQYF

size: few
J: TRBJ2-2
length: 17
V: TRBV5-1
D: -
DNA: TGCGCCAGCAGCTTGGTCCGCGCGTCAGGGGGGCCCGGGGAGCTGTTTTTT
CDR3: CASSLVRASGGPGELFF

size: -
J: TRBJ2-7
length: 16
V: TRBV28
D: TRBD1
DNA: TGTGCCAGCAGTTTACCGGGACAGGGGGCGTTTCACGAGCAGTACTTC
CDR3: CASSLPGQGAFHEQYF

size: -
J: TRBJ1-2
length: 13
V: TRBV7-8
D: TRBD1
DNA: TGTGCCAGCAGCTCACAGGGGAACTATGGCTACACCTTC
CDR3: CASSSQGNYGYTF

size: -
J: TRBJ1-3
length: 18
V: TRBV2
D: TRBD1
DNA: TGTGCCAGCAGTGAGCTCCGGTACAGGGGGAGCTCTGGAAACACCATATATTTT
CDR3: CASSELRYRGSSGNTIYF

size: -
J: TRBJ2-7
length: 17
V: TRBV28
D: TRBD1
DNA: TGTGCCAGCAGTTTTTCTCCGGGACAGGGGCCTACCTACGAGCAGTACTTC
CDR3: CASSFSPGQGPTYEQYF

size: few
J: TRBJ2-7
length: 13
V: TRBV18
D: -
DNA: TGTGCCAGCTCACCAAACAGGAACTACGAGCAGTACTTC
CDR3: CASSPNRNYEQYF

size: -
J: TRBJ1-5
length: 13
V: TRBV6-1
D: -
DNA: TGTGCCAGCAGTGAGACAGGTCATCAGCCCCAGCATTTT
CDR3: CASSETGHQPQHF

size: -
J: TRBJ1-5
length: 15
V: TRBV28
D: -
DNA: TGTGCCAGCAGTACATATAAAATTAGCAATCAGCCCCAGCATTTT
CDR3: CASSTYKISNQPQHF

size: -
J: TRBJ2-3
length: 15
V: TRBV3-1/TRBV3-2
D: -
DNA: TGTGCCAGCAGCCTTCGACAGGCTCGCACAGATACGCAGTATTTT
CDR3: CASSLRQARTDTQYF

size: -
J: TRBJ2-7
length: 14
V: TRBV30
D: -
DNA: TGTGCCTGGAGTATACAGGGTTCGGTCCACGAGCAGTACTTC
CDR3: CAWSIQGSVHEQYF

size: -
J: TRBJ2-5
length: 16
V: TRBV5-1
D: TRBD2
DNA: TGCGCCAGCAGCCTTATACTAGCGGGAGGGAAGGAGACCCAGTACTTC
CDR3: CASSLILAGGKETQYF

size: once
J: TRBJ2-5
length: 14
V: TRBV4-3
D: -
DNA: TGCGCCAGCAGCCATTGGACTACACAAGAGACCCAGTACTTC
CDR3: CASSHWTTQETQYF

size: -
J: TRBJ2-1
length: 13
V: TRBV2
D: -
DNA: TGTGCCAGCACCCCCCGGGAGTCGACTGAGCAGTTCTTC
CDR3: CASTPRESTEQFF

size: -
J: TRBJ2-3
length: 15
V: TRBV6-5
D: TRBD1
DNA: TGTGCCAGCAGGGGTCGGACAGGTTACACAGATACGCAGTATTTT
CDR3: CASRGRTGYTDTQYF

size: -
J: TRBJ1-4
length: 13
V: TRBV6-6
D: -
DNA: TGTGCCAGCGGAACAGCAACTAATGAAAAACTGTTTTTT
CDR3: CASGTATNEKLFF

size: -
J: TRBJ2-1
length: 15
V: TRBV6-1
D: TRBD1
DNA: TGTGCCAGCAGTGATCCCGGGACAGGGTGGGATGAGCAGTTCTTC
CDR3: CASSDPGTGWDEQFF

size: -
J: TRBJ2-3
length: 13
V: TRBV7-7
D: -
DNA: TGTGCTAGCAGGGCCCTAGCAGCAGATACGCAGTATTTT
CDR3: CASRALAADTQYF

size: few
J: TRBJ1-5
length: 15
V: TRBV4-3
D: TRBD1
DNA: TGCGCCAGCAGCCGCTCGACAGGGGTCAATCAGCCCCAGCATTTT
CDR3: CASSRSTGVNQPQHF

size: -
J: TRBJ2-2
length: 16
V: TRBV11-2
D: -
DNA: TGTGCCAGCAGCCCCAGGCGGGACCAAAACACCGGGGAGCTGTTTTTT
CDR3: CASSPRRDQNTGELFF

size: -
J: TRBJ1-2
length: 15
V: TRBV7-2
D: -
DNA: TGTGCCAGCAGTCTAGCGGGACGGGCGGTCGGTGGCTACACCTTC
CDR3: CASSLAGRAVGGYTF

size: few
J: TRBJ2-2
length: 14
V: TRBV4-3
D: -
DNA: TGCGCCAGCAGCGACATTAAGATAACCGGGGAGCTGTTTTTT
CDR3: CASSDIKITGELFF

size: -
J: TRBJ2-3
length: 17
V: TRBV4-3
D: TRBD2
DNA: TGCGCCAGCAGCCAAGATTCGGCGGGAGTGTTTCCAGATACGCAGTATTTT
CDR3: CASSQDSAGVFPDTQYF

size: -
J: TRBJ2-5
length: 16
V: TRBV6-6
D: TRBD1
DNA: TGTGCCAGCAGTTACCGAGCAGGGACAGTTAAAGAGACCCAGTACTTC
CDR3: CASSYRAGTVKETQYF

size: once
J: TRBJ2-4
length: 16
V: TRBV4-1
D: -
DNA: TGCGCCAGCAGCCAAGGAACAGGGAAGAGGGAAAACATTCAGTACTTC
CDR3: CASSQGTGKRENIQYF

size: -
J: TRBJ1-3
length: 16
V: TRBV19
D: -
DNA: TGTGCCAGTAACTTCCCGGGATCCCCGCCTGGAAACACCATATATTTT
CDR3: CASNFPGSPPGNTIYF

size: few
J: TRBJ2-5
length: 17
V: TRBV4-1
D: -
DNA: TGCGCCAGCAGCCAAGATCCCCCTGGGGGGGCCCTTGAGACCCAGTACTTC
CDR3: CASSQDPPGGALETQYF

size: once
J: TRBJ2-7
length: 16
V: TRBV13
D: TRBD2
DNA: TGTGCCAGCAGCTTATCGACGGGACTAGCGGCCTACGAGCAGTACTTC
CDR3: CASSLSTGLAAYEQYF

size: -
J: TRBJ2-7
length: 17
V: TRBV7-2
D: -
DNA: TGTGCCAGCAGGCACACCCCCGGGCAGGGAATTTCTTACGAGCAGTACTTC
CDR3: CASRHTPGQGISYEQYF

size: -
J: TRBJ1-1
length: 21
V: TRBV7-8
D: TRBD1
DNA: TGTGCCAGCAGCTTAGGGGGACGGGGGACAGGGCCGAGGGGCATGAACACTGAAGCTTTCTTT
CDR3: CASSLGGRGTGPRGMNTEAFF

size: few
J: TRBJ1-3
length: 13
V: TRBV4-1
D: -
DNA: TGCGCCAGCAGCCAAGATCCAGGAAACACCATATATTTT
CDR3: CASSQDPGNTIYF

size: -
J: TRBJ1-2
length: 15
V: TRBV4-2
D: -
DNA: TGTGCCAGCAGCCTAAGTGGCACGGAGAGGGATGGCTACACCTTC
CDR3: CASSLSGTERDGYTF

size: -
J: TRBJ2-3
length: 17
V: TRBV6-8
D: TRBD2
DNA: TGTGCCAGCAGTTCTCGGAGACTAGCGGATCCCACAGATACGCAGTATTTT
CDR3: CASSSRRLADPTDTQYF

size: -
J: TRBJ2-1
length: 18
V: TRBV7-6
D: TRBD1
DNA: TGTGCCAGCAGCCTGGTCCGGGGAGGGACAGGGAGTAACAATGAGCAGTTCTTC
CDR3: CASSLVRGGTGSNNEQFF

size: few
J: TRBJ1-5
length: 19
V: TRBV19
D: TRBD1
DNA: TGTGCCAGTAGTAGAGAGTCGGGACAGGGGGGTTATAGCAATCAGCCCCAGCATTTT
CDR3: CASSRESGQGGYSNQPQHF

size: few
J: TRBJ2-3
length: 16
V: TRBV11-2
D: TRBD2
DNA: TGTGCCAGCGTAAGGACTAGCGGGGGGGGTTCAGATACGCAGTATTTT
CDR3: CASVRTSGGGSDTQYF

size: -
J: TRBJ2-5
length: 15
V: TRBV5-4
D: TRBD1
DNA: TGTGCCAGCAGTACTGACAGGGGTGCTTGGGAGACCCAGTACTTC
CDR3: CASSTDRGAWETQYF

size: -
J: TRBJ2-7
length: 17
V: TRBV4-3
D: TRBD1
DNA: TGCGCCAGCAGCCAAGCCCACGGACAGGGTCTATTCTACGAGCAGTACTTC
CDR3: CASSQAHGQGLFYEQYF

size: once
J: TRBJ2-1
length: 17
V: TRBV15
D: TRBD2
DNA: TGTGCCACCAGCAGAGACATAGCGGGAAGGTTTTACAATGAGCAGTTCTTC
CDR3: CATSRDIAGRFYNEQFF

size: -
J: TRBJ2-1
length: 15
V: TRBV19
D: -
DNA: TGTGCCAGTAGTACACTCGCTGACAGCGGGAATGAGCAGTTCTTC
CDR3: CASSTLADSGNEQFF

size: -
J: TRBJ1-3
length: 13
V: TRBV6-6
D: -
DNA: TGTGCCAGCAGCGCCACTTCTGGAAACACCATATATTTT
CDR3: CASSATSGNTIYF

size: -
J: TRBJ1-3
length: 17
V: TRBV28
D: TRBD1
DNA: TGTGCCAGCAGTTTTTCAGGGGGCGTAGGTAGCGGAAACACCATATATTTT
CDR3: CASSFSGGVGSGNTIYF

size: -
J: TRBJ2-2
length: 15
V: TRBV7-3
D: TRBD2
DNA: TGTGCCAGCAGCGCTAGCGGGAGGAACACCGGGGAGCTGTTTTTT
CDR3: CASSASGRNTGELFF